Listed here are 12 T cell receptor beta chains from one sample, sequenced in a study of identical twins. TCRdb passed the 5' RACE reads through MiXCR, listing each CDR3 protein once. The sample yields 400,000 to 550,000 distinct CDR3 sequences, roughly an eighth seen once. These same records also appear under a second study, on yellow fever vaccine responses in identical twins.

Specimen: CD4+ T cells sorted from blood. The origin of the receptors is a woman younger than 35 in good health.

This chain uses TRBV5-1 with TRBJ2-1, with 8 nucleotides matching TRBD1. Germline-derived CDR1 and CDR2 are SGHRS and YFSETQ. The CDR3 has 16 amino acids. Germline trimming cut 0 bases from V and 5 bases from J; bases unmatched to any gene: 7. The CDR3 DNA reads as TGCGCCAGCAGCTTGGGCGGGACAGGCTTACACAATGAGCAGTTCTTC. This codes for CASSLGGTGLHNEQFF.

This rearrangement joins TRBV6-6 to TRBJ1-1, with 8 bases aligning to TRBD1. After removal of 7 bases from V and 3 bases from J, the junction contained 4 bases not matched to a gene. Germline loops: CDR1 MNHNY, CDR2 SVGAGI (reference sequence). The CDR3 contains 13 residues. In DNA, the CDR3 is TGTGCCAGCACCTGGACAGGGTACACTGAAGCTTTCTTT. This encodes CASTWTGYTEAFF.

Here the CDR3 reads CASRWGDGIQYF. Written as DNA, the CDR3 is TGCGCCAGCAGGTGGGGGGATGGCATTCAGTACTTC. The chain carries TRBV5-1 and TRBJ2-4, with D possibly TRBD2 on 6 matching bases. CDR1 and CDR2 from the germline V gene are SGHRS and YFSETQ. V shed 5 bases and J shed 9 bases, with 12 bases lying between them. The CDR3 has 12 amino acids. Full variable domain (outside the CDR3, taken from reference TRBV5-1 and TRBJ2-4): KAGVTQTPRYLIKTRGQQVTLSCSPISGHRSVSWYQQTPGQGLQFLFEYFSETQRNKGNFPGRFSGRQFSNSRSEMNVSTLELGDSALYLCASRWGDGIQYFGAGTRLSVL.

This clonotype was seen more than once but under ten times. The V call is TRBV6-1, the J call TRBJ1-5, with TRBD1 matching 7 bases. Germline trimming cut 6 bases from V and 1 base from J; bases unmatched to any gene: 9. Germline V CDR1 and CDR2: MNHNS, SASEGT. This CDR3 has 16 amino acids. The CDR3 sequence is CASSRTGEGSNQPQHF. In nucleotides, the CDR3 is TGTGCCAGCAGCCGTACAGGGGAAGGAAGCAATCAGCCCCAGCATTTT.

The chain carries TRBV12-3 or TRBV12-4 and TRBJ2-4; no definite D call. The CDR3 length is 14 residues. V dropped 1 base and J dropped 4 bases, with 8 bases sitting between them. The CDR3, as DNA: TGTGCCAGCAGTTTAGATGTCACTAAAAACATTCAGTACTTC. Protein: CASSLDVTKNIQYF.

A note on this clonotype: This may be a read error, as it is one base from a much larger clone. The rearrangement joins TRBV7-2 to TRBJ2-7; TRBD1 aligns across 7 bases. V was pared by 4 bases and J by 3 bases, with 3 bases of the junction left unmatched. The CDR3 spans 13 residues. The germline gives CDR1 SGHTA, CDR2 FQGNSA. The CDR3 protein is CASSSGQNYEQYF. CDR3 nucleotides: TGTGCCAGCAGCTCGGGACAGAACTACGAGCAGTACTTC. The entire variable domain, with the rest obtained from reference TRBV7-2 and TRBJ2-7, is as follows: GAGVSQSPSNKVTEKGKDVELRCDPISGHTALYWYRQSLGQGLEFLIYFQGNSAPDKSGLPSDRFSAERTGGSVSTLTIQRTQQEDSAVYLCASSSGQNYEQYFGPGTRLTVT.

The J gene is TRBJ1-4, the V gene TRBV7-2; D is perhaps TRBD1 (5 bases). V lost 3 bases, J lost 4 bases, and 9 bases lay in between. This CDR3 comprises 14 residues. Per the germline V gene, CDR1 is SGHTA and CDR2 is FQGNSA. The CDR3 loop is CASSFTGSNEKLFF. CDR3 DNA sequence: TGTGCCAGCAGCTTTACAGGAAGTAATGAAAAACTGTTTTTT.

The CDR3 region is CASSFRPEGNSPLHF. In nucleotides, the CDR3 is TGTGCCAGCAGTTTTAGGCCGGAGGGAAATTCACCCCTCCACTTT. This chain uses TRBV12-3 or TRBV12-4 with TRBJ1-6, with D uncertain. Trimming shortened V by 3 bases and J by 7 bases, and 13 bases separated the two germline ends. The CDR3 loop spans 15 amino acids.

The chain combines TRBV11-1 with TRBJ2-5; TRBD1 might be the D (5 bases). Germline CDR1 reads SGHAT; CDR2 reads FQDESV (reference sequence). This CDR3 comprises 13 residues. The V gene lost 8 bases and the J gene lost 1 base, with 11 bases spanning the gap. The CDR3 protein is CASGPGIQETQYF. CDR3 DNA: TGTGCCAGCGGGCCAGGGATCCAAGAGACCCAGTACTTC.

The CDR3 DNA follows: TGTGCCAGCAGCATTCGGCCTAGCGGGGGGAGCTCCTACAATGAGCAGTTCTTC. It encodes CASSIRPSGGSSYNEQFF. The V gene is TRBV11-2, the J gene TRBJ2-1; 11 positions agree with TRBD2. CDR1 is SGHAT, CDR2 FQNNGV, per germline. CDR3 length: 18 residues. J lost 0 bases, V lost 5 bases, and 9 bases had no gene match.

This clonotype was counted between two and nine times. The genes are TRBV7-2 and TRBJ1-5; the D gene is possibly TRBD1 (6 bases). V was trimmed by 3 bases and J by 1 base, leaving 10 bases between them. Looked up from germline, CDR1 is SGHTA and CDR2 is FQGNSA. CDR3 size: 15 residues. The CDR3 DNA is TGTGCCAGCAGCTTTGGAGGGGGGAGCAATCAGCCCCAGCATTTT. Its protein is CASSFGGGSNQPQHF.

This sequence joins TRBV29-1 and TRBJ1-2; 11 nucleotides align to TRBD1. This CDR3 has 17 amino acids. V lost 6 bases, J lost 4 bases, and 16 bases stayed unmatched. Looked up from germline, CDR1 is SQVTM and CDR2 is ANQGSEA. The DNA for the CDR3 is TGCAGCGTCGCCCCACTTTTGGGACAGGGGGGGGTCTATGGCTACACCTTC. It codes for CSVAPLLGQGGVYGYTF.